One and the same sample provided the 9 T cell receptor beta chains below, sequenced in a study of cytomegalovirus exposure and HLA in healthy donors. Vbeta (60) and Jbeta (13) primers were used in the PCR. Here immunoSEQ multiplex PCR was the method, and the copy in TCRdb shows in-frame clones only, minus some. The table shows roughly 200,000 clones, with 78% occurring only once. The sequenced sample consisted of PBMCs. The origin of the receptors is a female donor in good health and CMV-seronegative.

The chain carries TRBV18 and TRBJ2-2; the D gene is possibly TRBD1 (6 bases). V was clipped by 3 bases and J by 2 bases, with 13 bases between them. This CDR3 comprises 16 residues. Germline-derived CDR1 and CDR2 are KGHSH and LQKENI. CDR3 region: CASSPTGTPNTGELFF. CDR3 sequence (DNA): TGTGCCAGCTCACCCACGGGGACACCAAACACCGGGGAGCTGTTTTTT.

The J gene is TRBJ1-5, the V gene TRBV6-5; D remains unclear. The CDR3 extends over 14 amino acids. Trimming took 2 bases from V and 6 from J, leaving 11 bases between them. The germline gives CDR1 MNHEY, CDR2 SVGAGI. CDR3 DNA sequence: TGTGCCAGCAGTTACAACAGATTCGGTCAGCCCCAGCATTTT. It codes for CASSYNRFGQPQHF.

The CDR3, as DNA: TGTGCCAGCTCACCGACGGGAGCTAATGAAAAACTGTTTTTT. Translation: CASSPTGANEKLFF. This sequence joins TRBV18 and TRBJ1-4; no clear D gene. V lost 3 bases and J 3 bases, leaving 8 bases between the germline ends. The CDR3 is made up of 14 amino acids. Germline values: CDR1 KGHSH, CDR2 LQKENI.

Comments on this clone: Within the sample, other DNA sequences also encode this same CDR3. The chain joins TRBV5-1 to TRBJ2-1; possible D gene TRBD2, 6 bases. The CDR3 runs to 15 residues. V lost 4 bases and J 4 bases, leaving 15 bases between the germline ends. CDR1 and CDR2 from the germline V gene are SGHRS and YFSETQ. CDR3 residues: CASSPPRDSYNEQFF. CDR3 coding DNA: TGCGCCAGCAGCCCCCCGCGGGACTCGTACAATGAGCAGTTCTTC.

The rearrangement links TRBV27 to TRBJ2-1; 7 nucleotides match TRBD2. There are 16 residues in the CDR3. From germline, CDR1 is MNHEY and CDR2 SMNVEV (reference sequence). The J segment lost 5 bases and the V segment lost 2 bases, leaving 9 bases of the junction unmatched. CDR3 DNA sequence: TGTGCCAGCAGTTTACTTCGTACCGGGGGGAACAATGAGCAGTTCTTC. It is translated as CASSLLRTGGNNEQFF.

This chain joins TRBV10-3 and TRBJ2-1; TRBD2 aligns across 7 bases. Looked up from germline, CDR1 is ENHRY and CDR2 is SYGVKD. The CDR3 length is 16 residues. J was trimmed by 1 base and V by 2 bases; bases with no gene match: 5. The CDR3 nucleotides are TGTGCCATCAGTGAGATTTTGGGGGGGTCCTACAATGAGCAGTTCTTC. Translation: CAISEILGGSYNEQFF.

This chain connects TRBV2 to TRBJ1-2; 8 nucleotides align to TRBD1. J gave up 6 bases and V 11 bases, and 14 bases lay outside the gene matches. Germline loops: CDR1 SNHLY, CDR2 FYNNEI. This CDR3 region has 14 residues. The CDR3 sequence: CAATLKTGADGYTF. The CDR3 DNA sequence: TGTGCCGCTACCCTTAAGACAGGGGCTGATGGCTACACCTTC.

This chain links TRBV28 with TRBJ2-5, with 7 bases lining up with TRBD1. The J call is in doubt because the DNA end fits TRBJ2-7 better. CDR3 length equals 13 residues. Germline V lookup: CDR1 MDHEN, CDR2 SYDVKM. The CDR3 loop reads CASSLEGAYEQYF. The CDR3 region has the DNA TGTGCCAGCAGTTTAGAGGGGGCGTACGAGCAGTACTTC.

J is TRBJ2-2 and V is TRBV11-3, with a tentative D call TRBD2 (6 bases). From germline, CDR1 is SGHNT and CDR2 YENEEA. The CDR3 consists of 15 residues. Trimming took 5 bases from V and 2 from J, leaving 12 bases between them. This CDR3 reads CASSPLGGNTGELFF. In DNA, the CDR3 is TGTGCCAGCAGCCCCTTGGGGGGTAACACCGGGGAGCTGTTTTTT.